The clone carrying this TCR beta chain was counted between two and nine times. J gave up 6 bases and V 4 bases, and 7 bases lay outside the gene matches. This CDR3 is 15 amino acids long. Germline V gene data show CDR1 as WNHNN and CDR2 as SYGVQD (reference sequence). These data are taken from a study of cytomegalovirus exposure and HLA in healthy donors. TCRdb's copy holds only in-frame clones and misses some; the assay was immunoSEQ multiplex PCR. The sample yields around 350,000 clones, 70% to 90% seen once. The donors were part of the validation cohort, which consisted of about 130 subjects and was separate from the first cohort of roughly 620 subjects.

The clonotype was recovered from a woman aged 18-30 years in good health and CMV-seronegative. The sequenced sample was PBMCs. This chain uses TRBV10-1 with TRBJ2-7; 12 bases are shared with TRBD1. The CDR3 region has the DNA TGCGCCAGCAGTGTTTCGGGACAGGGGGCGGCCGAGCAGTACTTC. Translating it yields CASSVSGQGAAEQYF.